The 2 T cell receptor beta chains below come from one sample, sequenced in a study of T cells after yellow fever vaccination. TCRdb analysed the 5' RACE reads with MiXCR anew, one entry per CDR3 protein. The sample contains hundreds of thousands of distinct CDR3 sequences, roughly 12% of which appear only once. The sequences come from PBMCs, collected on the day of the yellow fever booster vaccination. The receptor source for this set is a man aged 25-40 years who received the YFV17D yellow fever vaccine.

The chain combines TRBV7-2 with TRBJ2-2; D not certain. Germline assignment: CDR1 SGHTA and CDR2 FQGNSA. Trimming pared 1 base from V and 13 bases from J, leaving 16 bases between. This CDR3 has 14 residues. The CDR3 reads CASSLVGYAGVLFF. In DNA form, the CDR3 reads TGTGCCAGCAGCTTAGTAGGCTATGCAGGCGTGCTGTTTTTT. The full variable domain, rest sourced from reference TRBV7-2 and TRBJ2-2, is GAGVSQSPSNKVTEKGKDVELRCDPISGHTALYWYRQSLGQGLEFLIYFQGNSAPDKSGLPSDRFSAERTGGSVSTLTIQRTQQEDSAVYLCASSLVGYAGVLFFGEGSRLTVL.

This clonotype showed up just a few times. The chain is built from TRBV7-2 and TRBJ1-4; 7 bases agree with TRBD1. Trimming cost V 2 bases and J 8 bases; bases outside gene matches: 2. CDR3 length: 13 residues. Germline loops: CDR1 SGHTA, CDR2 FQGNSA. This chain's CDR3 is CASSLRQGEKLFF. CDR3 sequence (DNA): TGTGCCAGCAGCTTAAGACAGGGCGAAAAACTGTTTTTT.